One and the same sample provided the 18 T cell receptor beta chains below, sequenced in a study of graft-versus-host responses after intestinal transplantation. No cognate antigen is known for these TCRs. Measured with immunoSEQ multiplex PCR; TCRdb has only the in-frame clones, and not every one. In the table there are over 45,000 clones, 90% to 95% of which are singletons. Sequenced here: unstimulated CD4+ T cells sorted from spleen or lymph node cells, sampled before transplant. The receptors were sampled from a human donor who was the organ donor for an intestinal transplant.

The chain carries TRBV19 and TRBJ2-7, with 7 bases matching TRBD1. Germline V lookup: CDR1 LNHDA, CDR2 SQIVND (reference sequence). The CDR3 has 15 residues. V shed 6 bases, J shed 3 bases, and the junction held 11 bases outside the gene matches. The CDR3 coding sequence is TGTGCCAGTAGCAGAAGGACAGGTACTAACTACGAGCAGTACTTC. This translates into CASSRRTGTNYEQYF.

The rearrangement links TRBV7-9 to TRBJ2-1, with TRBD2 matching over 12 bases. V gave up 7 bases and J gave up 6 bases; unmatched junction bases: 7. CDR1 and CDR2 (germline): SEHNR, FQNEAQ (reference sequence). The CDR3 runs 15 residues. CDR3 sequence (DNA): TGTGCCAGCACCCTAGCGGGGGGGTCTATCAATGAGCAGTTCTTC. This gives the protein CASTLAGGSINEQFF. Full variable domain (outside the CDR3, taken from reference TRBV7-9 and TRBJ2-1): DTGVSQNPRHKITKRGQNVTFRCDPISEHNRLYWYRQTLGQGPEFLTYFQNEAQLEKSRLLSDRFSAERPKGSFSTLEIQRTEQGDSAMYLCASTLAGGSINEQFFGPGTRLTVL.

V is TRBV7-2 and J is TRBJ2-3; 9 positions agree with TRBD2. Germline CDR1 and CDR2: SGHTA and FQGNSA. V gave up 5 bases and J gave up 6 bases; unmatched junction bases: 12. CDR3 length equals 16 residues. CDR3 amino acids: CASSLRAGGTEDTQYF. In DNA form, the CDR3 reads TGTGCCAGCAGCCTAAGAGCGGGGGGAACCGAGGATACGCAGTATTTT. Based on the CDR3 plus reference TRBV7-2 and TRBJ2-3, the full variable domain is GAGVSQSPSNKVTEKGKDVELRCDPISGHTALYWYRQSLGQGLEFLIYFQGNSAPDKSGLPSDRFSAERTGGSVSTLTIQRTQQEDSAVYLCASSLRAGGTEDTQYFGPGTRLTVL.

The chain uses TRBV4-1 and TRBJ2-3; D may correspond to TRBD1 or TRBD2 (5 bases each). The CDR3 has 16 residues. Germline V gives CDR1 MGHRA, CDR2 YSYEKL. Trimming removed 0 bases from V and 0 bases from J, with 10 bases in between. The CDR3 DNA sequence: TGCGCCAGCAGCCAAGACTGGGGGACCAGCACAGATACGCAGTATTTT. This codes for CASSQDWGTSTDTQYF.

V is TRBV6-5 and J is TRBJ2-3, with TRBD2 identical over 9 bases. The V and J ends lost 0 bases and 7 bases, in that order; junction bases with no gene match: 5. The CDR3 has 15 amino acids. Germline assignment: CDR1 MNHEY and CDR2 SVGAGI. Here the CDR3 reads CASSYSRGGTNTQYF. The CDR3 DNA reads TGTGCCAGCAGTTACTCGCGGGGGGGCACGAATACGCAGTATTTT.

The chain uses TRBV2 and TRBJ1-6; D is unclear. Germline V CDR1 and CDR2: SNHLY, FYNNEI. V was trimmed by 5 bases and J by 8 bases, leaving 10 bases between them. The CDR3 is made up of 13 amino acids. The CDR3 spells CASSTRKDSPLHF. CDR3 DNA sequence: TGTGCCAGCAGTACCCGAAAGGATTCACCCCTCCACTTT. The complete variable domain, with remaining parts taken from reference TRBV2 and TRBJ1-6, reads EPEVTQTPSHQVTQMGQEVILRCVPISNHLYFYWYRQILGQKVEFLVSFYNNEISEKSEIFDDQFSVERPDGSNFTLKIRSTKLEDSAMYFCASSTRKDSPLHFGNGTRLTVT.

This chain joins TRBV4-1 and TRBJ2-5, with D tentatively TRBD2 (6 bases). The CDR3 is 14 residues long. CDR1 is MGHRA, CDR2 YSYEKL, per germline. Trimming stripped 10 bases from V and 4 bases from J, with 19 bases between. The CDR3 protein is CATSGGSRGETQYF. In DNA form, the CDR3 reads TGCGCCACCTCCGGGGGTAGCCGGGGAGAGACCCAGTACTTC.

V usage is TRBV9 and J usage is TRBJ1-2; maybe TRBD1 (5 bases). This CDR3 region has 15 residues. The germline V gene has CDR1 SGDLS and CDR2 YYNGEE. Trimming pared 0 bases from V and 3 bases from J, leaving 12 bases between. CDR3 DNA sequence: TGTGCCAGCAGCGTAGCGGCAGGGTCGGACTATGGCTACACCTTC. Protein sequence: CASSVAAGSDYGYTF.

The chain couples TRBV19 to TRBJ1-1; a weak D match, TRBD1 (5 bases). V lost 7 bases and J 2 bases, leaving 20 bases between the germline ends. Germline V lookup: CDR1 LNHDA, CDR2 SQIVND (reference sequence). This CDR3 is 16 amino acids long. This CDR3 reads CASTYPGLHSNTEAFF. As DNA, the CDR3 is TGTGCCAGTACCTATCCGGGACTCCATTCTAACACTGAAGCTTTCTTT. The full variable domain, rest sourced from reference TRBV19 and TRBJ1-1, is DGGITQSPKYLFRKEGQNVTLSCEQNLNHDAMYWYRQDPGQGLRLIYYSQIVNDFQKGDIAEGYSVSREKKESFPLTVTSAQKNPTAFYLCASTYPGLHSNTEAFFGQGTRLTVV.

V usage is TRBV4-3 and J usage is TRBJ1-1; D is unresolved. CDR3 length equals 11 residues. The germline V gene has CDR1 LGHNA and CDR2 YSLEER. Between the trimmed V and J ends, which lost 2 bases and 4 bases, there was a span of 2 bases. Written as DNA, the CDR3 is TGCGCCAGCAGCCAAAGCACTGAAGCTTTCTTT. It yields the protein CASSQSTEAFF.

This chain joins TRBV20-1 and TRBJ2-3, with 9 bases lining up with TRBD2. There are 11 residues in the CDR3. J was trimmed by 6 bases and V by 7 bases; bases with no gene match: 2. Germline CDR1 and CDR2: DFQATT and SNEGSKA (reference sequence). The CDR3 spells CSGGGADTQYF. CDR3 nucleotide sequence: TGCAGTGGCGGGGGGGCCGATACGCAGTATTTT.

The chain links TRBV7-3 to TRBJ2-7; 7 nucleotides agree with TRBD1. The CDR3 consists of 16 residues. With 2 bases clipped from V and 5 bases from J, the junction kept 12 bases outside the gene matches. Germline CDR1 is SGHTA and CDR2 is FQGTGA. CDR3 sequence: CASSLDRIQQGNEQYF. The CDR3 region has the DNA TGTGCCAGCAGCTTAGATCGAATACAACAGGGGAACGAGCAGTACTTC. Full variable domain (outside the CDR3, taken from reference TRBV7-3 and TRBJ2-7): GAGVSQTPSNKVTEKGKYVELRCDPISGHTALYWYRQSLGQGPEFLIYFQGTGAADDSGLPNDRFFAVRPEGSVSTLKIQRTERGDSAVYLCASSLDRIQQGNEQYFGPGTRLTVT.

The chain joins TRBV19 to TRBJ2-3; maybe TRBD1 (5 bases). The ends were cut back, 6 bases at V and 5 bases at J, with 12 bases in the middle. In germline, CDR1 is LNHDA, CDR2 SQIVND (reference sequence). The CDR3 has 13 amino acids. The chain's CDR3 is CASSPSRVDTQYF. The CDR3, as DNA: TGTGCCAGTAGCCCCTCCAGGGTAGATACGCAGTATTTT.

The CDR3 loop is CASRLQGALNTEAFF. The CDR3 DNA reads as TGTGCCAGTAGGTTACAGGGGGCCTTGAACACTGAAGCTTTCTTT. The V and J genes are TRBV19 and TRBJ1-1; 9 bases agree with TRBD1. The germline V gene has CDR1 LNHDA and CDR2 SQIVND (reference sequence). Losses at the gene ends were 6 bases for V and 0 bases for J; bases not matched to a gene: 5. This CDR3 is 15 amino acids long. Using reference TRBV19 and TRBJ1-1 for the parts outside the CDR3, the full variable domain is DGGITQSPKYLFRKEGQNVTLSCEQNLNHDAMYWYRQDPGQGLRLIYYSQIVNDFQKGDIAEGYSVSREKKESFPLTVTSAQKNPTAFYLCASRLQGALNTEAFFGQGTRLTVV.

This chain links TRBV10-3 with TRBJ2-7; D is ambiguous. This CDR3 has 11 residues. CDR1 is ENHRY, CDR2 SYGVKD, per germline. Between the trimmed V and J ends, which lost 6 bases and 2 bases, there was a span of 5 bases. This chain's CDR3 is CAISETYEQYF. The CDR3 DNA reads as TGTGCCATCAGCGAAACCTACGAGCAGTACTTC.

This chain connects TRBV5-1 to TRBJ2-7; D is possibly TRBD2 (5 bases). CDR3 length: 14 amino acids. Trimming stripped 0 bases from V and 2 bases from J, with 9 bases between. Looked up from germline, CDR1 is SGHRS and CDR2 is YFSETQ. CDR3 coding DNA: TGCGCCAGCAGCTTGGAGGACTTGACCTACGAGCAGTACTTC. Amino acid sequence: CASSLEDLTYEQYF. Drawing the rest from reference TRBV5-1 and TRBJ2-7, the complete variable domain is KAGVTQTPRYLIKTRGQQVTLSCSPISGHRSVSWYQQTPGQGLQFLFEYFSETQRNKGNFPGRFSGRQFSNSRSEMNVSTLELGDSALYLCASSLEDLTYEQYFGPGTRLTVT.

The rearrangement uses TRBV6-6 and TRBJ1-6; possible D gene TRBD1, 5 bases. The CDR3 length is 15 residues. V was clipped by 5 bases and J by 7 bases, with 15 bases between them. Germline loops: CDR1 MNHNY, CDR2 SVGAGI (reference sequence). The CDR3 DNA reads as TGTGCCAGCAGTGACCACGGGGGGGGAAATTCACCCCTCCACTTT. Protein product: CASSDHGGGNSPLHF.

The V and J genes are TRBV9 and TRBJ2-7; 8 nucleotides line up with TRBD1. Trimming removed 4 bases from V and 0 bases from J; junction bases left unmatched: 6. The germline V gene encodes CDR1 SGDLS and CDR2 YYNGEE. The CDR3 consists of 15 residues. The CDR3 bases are TGTGCCAGCAGCCCGGGGGACAGGAGCTCCTACGAGCAGTACTTC. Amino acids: CASSPGDRSSYEQYF. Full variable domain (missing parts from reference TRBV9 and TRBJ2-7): DSGVTQTPKHLITATGQRVTLRCSPRSGDLSVYWYQQSLDQGLQFLIQYYNGEERAKGNILERFSAQQFPDLHSELNLSSLELGDSALYFCASSPGDRSSYEQYFGPGTRLTVT.